This T cell receptor (beta chain) was sequenced in a study of blood T cell repertoires in COVID-19. Study in general: COVID-19 samples from acute and convalescent phases originated in the United States, Italy and Spain. T cells, B-cell-depleted T cells, or PBMCs supplied cDNA or gDNA.

As handled by the study authors: Reference gene primer amplification yielded estimated nucleated cell counts. Data came from immunoSEQ multiplex PCR; TCRdb stores just in-frame clones and leaves some out. V and J calls and clone size are copied from that table; D and trimming were computed from the DNA. The sample holds about 330,000 clones, roughly 90% seen once. V lost 3 bases and J lost 8; bases outside the gene matches: 9. This CDR3 comprises 15 residues. Germline lookup yields CDR1 KGHSH and CDR2 LQKENI. V usage is TRBV18 and J usage is TRBJ1-4; 7 bases line up with TRBD1. The sequencing sample was made of peripheral blood. This receptor was obtained from a man between 18 and 29 years old who had recovered from COVID-19. CDR3 sequence: CASSPGQGVDEKLFF. For the CDR3, the DNA is TGTGCCAGCTCACCTGGCCAGGGGGTCGACGAAAAACTGTTTTTT.